These 9 T cell receptor beta chains were sequenced from one sample in a study of blood T cells in healthy people across ages. A second about 6 to 11 cycle PCR used barcoded and J-beta primers. Each CDR3 protein is one row after TCRdb ran MiXCR on the 5' RACE reads. The sample yields around 1,600,000 distinct CDR3 sequences, 42% seen once. Sequenced input: blood. These receptors originate from a woman aged 18 to 35 in good health.

The chain is built from TRBV6-6 and TRBJ2-7; TRBD1 or TRBD2 may be the D gene (5 bases each). The ends were cut back, 11 bases at V and 0 bases at J, with 11 bases in the middle. The CDR3 has 12 residues. CDR1 MNHNY and CDR2 SVGAGI come from the germline V gene (reference sequence). This chain's CDR3 is CACNGGSYEQYF. The CDR3 region has the DNA TGTGCCTGCAATGGGGGCTCCTACGAGCAGTACTTC.

About this clonotype itself: The junction shows a germline mismatch at one end, possibly a read error. The chain uses TRBV12-3 or TRBV12-4 and TRBJ2-3; TRBD2 matches 10 bases. The CDR3 has 16 amino acids. The CDR3 region has the DNA TGTGCCAGCAGTTTATGGCCTAGCGGGAGCAAAGATACGCAGTATTTT. Its protein is CASSLWPSGSKDTQYF.

This clonotype was observed many times. V gene TRBV7-9 combines with J gene TRBJ2-7; weak D call: TRBD2 (5 bases). V dropped 5 bases and J dropped 0 bases, with 8 bases sitting between them. The CDR3 totals 13 residues. From germline, CDR1 is SEHNR and CDR2 FQNEAQ (reference sequence). CDR3 sequence: CASSHTSSYEQYF. The DNA for the CDR3 is TGTGCCAGCAGCCATACTAGCTCCTACGAGCAGTACTTC. Full variable domain (remainder filled in from reference TRBV7-9 and TRBJ2-7): DTGVSQNPRHKITKRGQNVTFRCDPISEHNRLYWYRQTLGQGPEFLTYFQNEAQLEKSRLLSDRFSAERPKGSFSTLEIQRTEQGDSAMYLCASSHTSSYEQYFGPGTRLTVT.

There are many counts of this clonotype. The V gene is TRBV29-1, the J gene TRBJ2-1; D is unresolved. The V and J ends lost 7 bases and 5 bases respectively, with 12 bases between them. Germline loops: CDR1 SQVTM, CDR2 ANQGSEA. The CDR3 totals 12 residues. The CDR3 is CSALPSNNEQFF. CDR3 nucleotides: TGCAGCGCCCTCCCTTCCAACAATGAGCAGTTCTTC.

This rearrangement joins TRBV7-3 to TRBJ2-5; no definite D call. CDR3 length equals 13 residues. Germline lookup yields CDR1 SGHTA and CDR2 FQGTGA. The V gene lost 5 bases and the J gene lost 1 base, with 8 bases spanning the gap. This CDR3 is CASSPRPQETQYF. The CDR3 DNA follows: TGTGCCAGCAGCCCCCGACCCCAAGAGACCCAGTACTTC.

This clonotype was seen a few times. V usage is TRBV12-3 or TRBV12-4 and J usage is TRBJ2-5; possibly TRBD2 for D (5 bases). Trimming took 2 bases from V and 10 from J, leaving 11 bases between them. CDR3 length: 12 residues. CDR3 nucleotide sequence: TGTGCCAGCAGTTTACCAGGTCGGGGCCAGTACTTC. This gives the protein CASSLPGRGQYF.

V gene TRBV29-1 combines with J gene TRBJ2-4; D ambiguous. This CDR3 contains 13 residues. The ends were cut back, 5 bases at V and 0 bases at J, with 8 bases in the middle. CDR1 is SQVTM and CDR2 is ANQGSEA in the germline V gene. The CDR3 spells CSVLVVAKNIQYF. The CDR3 coding sequence is TGCAGCGTTTTGGTGGTAGCCAAAAACATTCAGTACTTC.

V usage is TRBV30 and J usage is TRBJ2-3, with TRBD2 matching over 9 bases. In germline, CDR1 is GTSNPN, CDR2 SVGIG (reference sequence). Trimming at V came to 0 bases and at J to 6 bases, leaving 4 bases not matched to a gene. The CDR3 has 14 amino acids. The CDR3 DNA is TGTGCCTGGAGTGTGGGCGGGGGGGTGGATACGCAGTATTTT. Protein product: CAWSVGGGVDTQYF.

This clonotype was counted a few times. The J gene is TRBJ2-7, the V gene TRBV18; D call uncertain. Germline V gene data show CDR1 as KGHSH and CDR2 as LQKENI. The CDR3 is 14 amino acids. V lost 0 bases and J lost 2, with 8 bases in between. The CDR3 reads CASSPPSQPYEQYF. In DNA form, the CDR3 reads TGTGCCAGCTCACCACCGTCACAGCCCTACGAGCAGTACTTC.